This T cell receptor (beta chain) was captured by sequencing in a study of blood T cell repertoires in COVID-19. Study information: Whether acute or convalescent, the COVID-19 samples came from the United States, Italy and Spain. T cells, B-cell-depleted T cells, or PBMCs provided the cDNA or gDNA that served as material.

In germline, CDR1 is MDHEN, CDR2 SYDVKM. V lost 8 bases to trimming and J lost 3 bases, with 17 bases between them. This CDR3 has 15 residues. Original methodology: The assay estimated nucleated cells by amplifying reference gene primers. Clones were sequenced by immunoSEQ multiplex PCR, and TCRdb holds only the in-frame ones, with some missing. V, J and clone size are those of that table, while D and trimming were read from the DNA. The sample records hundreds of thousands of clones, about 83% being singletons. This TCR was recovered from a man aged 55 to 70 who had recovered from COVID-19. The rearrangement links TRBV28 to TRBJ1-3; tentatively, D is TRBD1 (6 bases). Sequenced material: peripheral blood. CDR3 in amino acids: CASVGGGLGGNTIYF. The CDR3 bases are TGTGCCAGCGTCGGGGGGGGGCTAGGTGGAAACACCATATATTTT.